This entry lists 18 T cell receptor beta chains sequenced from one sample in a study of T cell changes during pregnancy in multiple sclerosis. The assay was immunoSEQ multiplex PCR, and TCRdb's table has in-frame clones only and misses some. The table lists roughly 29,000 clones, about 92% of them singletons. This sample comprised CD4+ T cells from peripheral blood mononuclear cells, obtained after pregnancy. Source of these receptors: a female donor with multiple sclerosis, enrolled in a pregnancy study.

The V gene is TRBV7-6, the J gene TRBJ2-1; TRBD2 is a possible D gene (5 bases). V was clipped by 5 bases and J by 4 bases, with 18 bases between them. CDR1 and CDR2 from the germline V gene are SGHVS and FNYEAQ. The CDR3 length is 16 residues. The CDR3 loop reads CASSPIGGGPYNEQFF. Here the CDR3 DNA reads TGTGCCAGCAGCCCAATAGGTGGCGGGCCTTACAATGAGCAGTTCTTC.

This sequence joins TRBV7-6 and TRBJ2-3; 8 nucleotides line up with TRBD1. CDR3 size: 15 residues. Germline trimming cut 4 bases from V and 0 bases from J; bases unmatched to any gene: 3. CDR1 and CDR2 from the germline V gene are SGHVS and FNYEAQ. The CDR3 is CASSSQGASTDTQYF. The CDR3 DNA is TGTGCCAGCAGCTCCCAGGGGGCTAGCACAGATACGCAGTATTTT.

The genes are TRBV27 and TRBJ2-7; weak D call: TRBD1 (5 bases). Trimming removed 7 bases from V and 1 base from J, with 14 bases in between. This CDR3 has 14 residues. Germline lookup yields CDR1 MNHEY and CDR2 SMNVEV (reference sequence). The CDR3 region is CASTPGFNSYEQYF. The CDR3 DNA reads TGTGCCAGCACCCCAGGGTTTAATTCCTACGAGCAGTACTTC.

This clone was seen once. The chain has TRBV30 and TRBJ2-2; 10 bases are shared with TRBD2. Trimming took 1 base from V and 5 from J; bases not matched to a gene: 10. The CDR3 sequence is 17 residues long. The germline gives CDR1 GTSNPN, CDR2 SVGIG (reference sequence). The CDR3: CAWSGLAGRAGTGELFF. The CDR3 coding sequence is TGTGCCTGGAGTGGACTAGCGGGTCGAGCGGGGACCGGGGAGCTGTTTTTT.

CDR3 protein: CAISESGDRGPTYEQYF. As DNA, the CDR3 is TGTGCCATCAGTGAGTCGGGGGACAGGGGGCCTACCTACGAGCAGTACTTC. V and J are TRBV10-3 and TRBJ2-7; 12 bases map to TRBD1. With 0 bases clipped from V and 2 bases from J, the junction kept 5 bases outside the gene matches. Per the germline V gene, CDR1 is ENHRY and CDR2 is SYGVKD. The CDR3 consists of 17 residues.

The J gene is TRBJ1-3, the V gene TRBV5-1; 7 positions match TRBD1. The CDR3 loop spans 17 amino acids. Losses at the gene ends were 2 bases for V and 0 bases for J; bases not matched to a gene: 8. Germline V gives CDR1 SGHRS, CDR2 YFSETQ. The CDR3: CASSFGPTGSSGNTIYF. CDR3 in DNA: TGCGCCAGCAGCTTTGGTCCGACAGGGAGCTCTGGAAACACCATATATTTT.

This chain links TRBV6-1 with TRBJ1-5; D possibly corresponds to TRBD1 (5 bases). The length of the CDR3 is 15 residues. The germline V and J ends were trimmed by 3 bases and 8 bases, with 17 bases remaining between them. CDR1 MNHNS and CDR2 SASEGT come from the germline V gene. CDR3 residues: CASSDLPGWGKPQHF. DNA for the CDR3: TGTGCCAGCAGTGACCTCCCAGGGTGGGGAAAGCCCCAGCATTTT.

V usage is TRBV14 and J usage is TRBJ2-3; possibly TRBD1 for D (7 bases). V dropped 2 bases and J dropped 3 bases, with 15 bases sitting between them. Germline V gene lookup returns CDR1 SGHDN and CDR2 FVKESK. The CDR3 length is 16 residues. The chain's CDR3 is CASSQLGGGTTDTQYF. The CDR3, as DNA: TGTGCCAGCAGCCAACTCGGAGGGGGCACGACAGATACGCAGTATTTT. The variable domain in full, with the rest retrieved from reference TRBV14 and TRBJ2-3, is EAGVTQFPSHSVIEKGQTVTLRCDPISGHDNLYWYRRVMGKEIKFLLHFVKESKQDESGMPNNRFLAERTGGTYSTLKVQPAELEDSGVYFCASSQLGGGTTDTQYFGPGTRLTVL.

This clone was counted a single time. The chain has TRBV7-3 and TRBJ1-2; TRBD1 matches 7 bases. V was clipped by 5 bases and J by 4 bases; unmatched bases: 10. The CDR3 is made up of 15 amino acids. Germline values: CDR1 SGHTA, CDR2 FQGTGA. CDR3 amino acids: CASSPRQGLSYGYTF. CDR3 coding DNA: TGTGCCAGCAGCCCCAGACAGGGCCTATCCTATGGCTACACCTTC. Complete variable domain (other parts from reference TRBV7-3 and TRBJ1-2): GAGVSQTPSNKVTEKGKYVELRCDPISGHTALYWYRQSLGQGPEFLIYFQGTGAADDSGLPNDRFFAVRPEGSVSTLKIQRTERGDSAVYLCASSPRQGLSYGYTFGSGTRLTVV.

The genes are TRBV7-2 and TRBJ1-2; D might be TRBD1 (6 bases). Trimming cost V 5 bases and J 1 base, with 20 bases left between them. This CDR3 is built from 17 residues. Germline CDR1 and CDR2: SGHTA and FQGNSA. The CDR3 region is CASSREAGATNNYGYTF. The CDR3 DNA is TGTGCCAGCAGCCGGGAGGCAGGGGCAACTAATAACTATGGCTACACCTTC.

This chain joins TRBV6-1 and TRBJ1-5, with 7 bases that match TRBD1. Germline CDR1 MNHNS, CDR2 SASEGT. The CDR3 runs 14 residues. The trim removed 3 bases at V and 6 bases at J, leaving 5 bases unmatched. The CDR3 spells CASSEAQGGQPQHF. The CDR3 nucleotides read TGTGCCAGCAGTGAGGCTCAGGGGGGTCAGCCCCAGCATTTT.

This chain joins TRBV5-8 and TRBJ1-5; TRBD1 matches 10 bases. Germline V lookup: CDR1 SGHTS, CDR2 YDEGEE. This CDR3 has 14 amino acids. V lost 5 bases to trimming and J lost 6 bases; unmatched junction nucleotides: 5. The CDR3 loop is CASSLTGGGQPQHF. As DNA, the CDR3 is TGTGCCAGCAGTCTGACAGGGGGCGGTCAGCCCCAGCATTTT.

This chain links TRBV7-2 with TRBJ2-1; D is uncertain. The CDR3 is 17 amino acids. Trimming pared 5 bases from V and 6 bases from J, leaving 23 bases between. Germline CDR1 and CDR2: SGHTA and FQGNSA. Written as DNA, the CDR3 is TGTGCCAGCAGCGCCGTCGTCCGGAGACCTGTCAGCAATGAGCAGTTCTTC. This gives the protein CASSAVVRRPVSNEQFF.

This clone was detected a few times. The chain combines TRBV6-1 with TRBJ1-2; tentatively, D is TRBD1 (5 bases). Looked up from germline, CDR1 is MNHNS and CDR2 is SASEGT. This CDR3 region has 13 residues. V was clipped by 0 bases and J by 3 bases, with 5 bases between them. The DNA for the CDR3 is TGTGCCAGCAGTGAAGCAGGGGACTATGGCTACACCTTC. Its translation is CASSEAGDYGYTF.

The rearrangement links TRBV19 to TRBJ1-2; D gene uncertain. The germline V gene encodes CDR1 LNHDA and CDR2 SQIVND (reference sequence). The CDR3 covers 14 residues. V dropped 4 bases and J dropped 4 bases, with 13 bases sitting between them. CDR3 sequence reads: CASSSDISGYGYTF. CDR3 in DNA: TGTGCCAGTAGTAGCGATATCAGCGGCTATGGCTACACCTTC.

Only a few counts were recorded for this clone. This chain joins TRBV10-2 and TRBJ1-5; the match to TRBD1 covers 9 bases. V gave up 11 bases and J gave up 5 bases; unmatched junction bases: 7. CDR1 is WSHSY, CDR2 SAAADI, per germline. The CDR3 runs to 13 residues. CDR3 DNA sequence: TGCGCCGCTGCGGGACAGGGCCATCAGCCCCAGCATTTT. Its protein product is CAAAGQGHQPQHF.

In DNA form, the CDR3 reads TGTGCCTGGACTAGGGGCGAGGAAACTGAAGCTTTCTTT. The encoded protein is CAWTRGEETEAFF. The genes are TRBV30 and TRBJ1-1, with D perhaps matching TRBD1 (5 bases). This CDR3 spans 13 amino acids. Trimming cost V 4 bases and J 5 bases, with 14 bases left between them. CDR1 and CDR2 from the germline V gene are GTSNPN and SVGIG (reference sequence).

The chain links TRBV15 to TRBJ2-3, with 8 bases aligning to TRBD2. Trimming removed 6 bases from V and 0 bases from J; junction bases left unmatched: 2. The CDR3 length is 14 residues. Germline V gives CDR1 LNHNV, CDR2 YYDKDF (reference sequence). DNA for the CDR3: TGTGCCACCAGGTCTAGCGGGAGCACAGATACGCAGTATTTT. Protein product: CATRSSGSTDTQYF.